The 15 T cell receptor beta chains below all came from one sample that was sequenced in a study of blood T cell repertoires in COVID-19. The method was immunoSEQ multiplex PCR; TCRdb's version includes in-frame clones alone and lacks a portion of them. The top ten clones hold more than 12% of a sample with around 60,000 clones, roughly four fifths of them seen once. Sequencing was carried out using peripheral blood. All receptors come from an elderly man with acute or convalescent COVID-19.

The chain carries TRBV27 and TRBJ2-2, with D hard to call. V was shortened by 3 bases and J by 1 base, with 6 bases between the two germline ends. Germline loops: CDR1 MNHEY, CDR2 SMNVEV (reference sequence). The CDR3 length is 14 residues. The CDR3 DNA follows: TGTGCCAGCAGTTTGTACTGGAACACCGGGGAGCTGTTTTTT. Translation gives CASSLYWNTGELFF.

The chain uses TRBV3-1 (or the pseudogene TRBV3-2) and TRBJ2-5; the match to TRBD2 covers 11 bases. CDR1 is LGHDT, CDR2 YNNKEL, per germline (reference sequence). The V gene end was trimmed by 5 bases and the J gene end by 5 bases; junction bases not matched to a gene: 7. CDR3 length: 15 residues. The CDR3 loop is CASSDTLAGGETQYF. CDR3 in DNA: TGTGCCAGCAGCGATACTCTAGCGGGAGGTGAGACCCAGTACTTC.

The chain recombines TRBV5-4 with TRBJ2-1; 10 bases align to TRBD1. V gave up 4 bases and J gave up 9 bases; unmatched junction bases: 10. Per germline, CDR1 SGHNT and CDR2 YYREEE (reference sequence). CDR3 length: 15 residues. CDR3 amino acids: CASSIPGQGIGEQFF. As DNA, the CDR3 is TGTGCCAGCAGCATACCGGGACAGGGGATCGGTGAGCAGTTCTTC.

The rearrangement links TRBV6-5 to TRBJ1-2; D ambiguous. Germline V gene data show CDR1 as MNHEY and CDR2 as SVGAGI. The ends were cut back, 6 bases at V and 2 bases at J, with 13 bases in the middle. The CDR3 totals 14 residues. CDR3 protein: CASRSPVANYGYTF. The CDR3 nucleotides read TGTGCCAGCAGGTCCCCGGTTGCGAACTATGGCTACACCTTC.

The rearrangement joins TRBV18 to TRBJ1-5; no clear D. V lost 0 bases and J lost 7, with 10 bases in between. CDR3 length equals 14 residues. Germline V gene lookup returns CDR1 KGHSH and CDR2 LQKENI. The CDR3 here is CASSPPDRVQPQHF. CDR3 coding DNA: TGTGCCAGCTCACCACCGGATCGGGTGCAGCCCCAGCATTTT. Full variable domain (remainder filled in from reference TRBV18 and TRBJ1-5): NAGVMQNPRHLVRRRGQEARLRCSPMKGHSHVYWYRQLPEEGLKFMVYLQKENIIDESGMPKERFSAEFPKEGPSILRIQQVVRGDSAAYFCASSPPDRVQPQHFGDGTRLSIL.

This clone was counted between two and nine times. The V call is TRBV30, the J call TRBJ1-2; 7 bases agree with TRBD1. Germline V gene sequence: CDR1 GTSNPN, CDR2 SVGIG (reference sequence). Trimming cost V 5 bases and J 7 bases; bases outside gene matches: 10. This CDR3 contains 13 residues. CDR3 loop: CAWARDRPFGYTF. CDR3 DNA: TGTGCCTGGGCCCGGGACAGACCCTTTGGCTACACCTTC.

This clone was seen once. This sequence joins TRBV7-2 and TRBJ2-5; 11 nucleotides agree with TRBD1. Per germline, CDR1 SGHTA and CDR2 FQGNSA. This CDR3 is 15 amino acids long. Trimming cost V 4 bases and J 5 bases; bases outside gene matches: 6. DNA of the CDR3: TGTGCCAGCAGCTCCTGGACAGGGGGCGATGAGACCCAGTACTTC. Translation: CASSSWTGGDETQYF.

The CDR3 loop reads CASSQALTTPTREQYF. DNA for the CDR3: TGTGCCAGCAGCCAGGCCCTTACGACCCCTACGAGGGAGCAGTACTTC. The V call is TRBV4-2, the J call TRBJ2-7, with D unresolved. The germline V and J ends were trimmed by 3 bases and 7 bases, with 22 bases remaining between them. The CDR3 totals 16 residues. Germline CDR1 reads LGHNA; CDR2 reads YNFKEQ.

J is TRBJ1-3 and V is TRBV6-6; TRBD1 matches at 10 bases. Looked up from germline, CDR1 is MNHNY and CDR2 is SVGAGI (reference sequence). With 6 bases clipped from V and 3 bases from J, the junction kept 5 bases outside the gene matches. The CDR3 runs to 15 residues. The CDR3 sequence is CASSRRDRGGNTIYF. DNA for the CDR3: TGTGCCAGCAGCCGCCGGGACAGGGGTGGAAACACCATATATTTT.

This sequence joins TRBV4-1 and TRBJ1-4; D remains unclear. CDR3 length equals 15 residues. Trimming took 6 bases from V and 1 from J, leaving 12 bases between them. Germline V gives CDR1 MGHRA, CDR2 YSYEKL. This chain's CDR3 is CASRSSEQTNEKLFF. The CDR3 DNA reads TGCGCCAGCAGATCAAGTGAACAAACTAATGAAAAACTGTTTTTT.

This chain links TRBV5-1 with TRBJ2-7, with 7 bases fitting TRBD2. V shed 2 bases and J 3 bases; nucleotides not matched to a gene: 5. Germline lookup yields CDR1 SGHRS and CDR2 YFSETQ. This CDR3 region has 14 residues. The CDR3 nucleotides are TGCGCCAGCAGCTTTGAAAGCGGGGACTACGAGCAGTACTTC. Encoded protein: CASSFESGDYEQYF.

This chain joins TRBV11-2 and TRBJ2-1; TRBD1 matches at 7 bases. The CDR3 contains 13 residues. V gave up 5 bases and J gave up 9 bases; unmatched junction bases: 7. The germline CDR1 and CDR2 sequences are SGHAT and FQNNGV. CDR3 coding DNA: TGTGCCAGCAGCATGACAGGGTCGGGTGAGCAGTTCTTC. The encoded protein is CASSMTGSGEQFF.

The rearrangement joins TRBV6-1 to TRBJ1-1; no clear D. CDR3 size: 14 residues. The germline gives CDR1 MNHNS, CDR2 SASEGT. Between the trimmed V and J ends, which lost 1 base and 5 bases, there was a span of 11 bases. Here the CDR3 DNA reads TGTGCCAGCAGTGAAGGGGCTGTCGTTACTGAAGCTTTCTTT. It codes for CASSEGAVVTEAFF.

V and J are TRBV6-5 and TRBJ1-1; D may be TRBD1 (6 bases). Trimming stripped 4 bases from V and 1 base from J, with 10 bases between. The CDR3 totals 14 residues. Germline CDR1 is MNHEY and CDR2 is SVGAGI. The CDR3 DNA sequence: TGTGCCAGCAGTTCCAGGGGTCAGAACACTGAAGCTTTCTTT. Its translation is CASSSRGQNTEAFF.

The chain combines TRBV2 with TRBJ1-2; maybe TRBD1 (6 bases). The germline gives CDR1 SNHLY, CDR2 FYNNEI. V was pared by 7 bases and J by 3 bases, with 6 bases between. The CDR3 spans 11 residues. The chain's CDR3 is CASNRDYGYTF. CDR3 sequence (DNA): TGTGCCAGCAACAGGGACTATGGCTACACCTTC.